The 16 T cell receptor beta chains below come from one sample, sequenced in a study of blood T cell repertoires in COVID-19. Assay used: immunoSEQ multiplex PCR; TCRdb lists only in-frame clones, some missing. The profile covers about 160,000 clones, with about four fifths appearing a single time and less than 4.5% taken by the ten largest. Sequencing was done on a sample of PBMCs or T cells enriched from blood (not recorded which). These receptors were obtained from a woman aged 45 to 65 in a cohort exposed to, infected with or recovered from COVID-19 (not recorded which).

The rearrangement uses TRBV6-4 and TRBJ1-2, with TRBD1 identical over 7 bases. This CDR3 has 13 amino acids. The germline V gene has CDR1 MRHNA and CDR2 SNTAGT. The J segment lost 4 bases and the V segment lost 7 bases, leaving 6 bases of the junction unmatched. The CDR3 DNA reads TGTGCCAGCATTGTAGGGGGCGTCTATGGCTACACCTTC. Translating it yields CASIVGGVYGYTF.

This clone turned up a few times. The rearrangement links TRBV6-2 or TRBV6-3 to TRBJ1-3; 7 bases agree with TRBD1. Unmatched junction bases numbered 7, after V lost 2 bases and J lost 3 bases. CDR3 length: 16 residues. Germline values: CDR1 MNHEY, CDR2 SVGEGT. CDR3 in DNA: TGTGCCAGCAGTTACATCAGGGGGAAAAGTGGAAACACCATATATTTT. Translated, it gives CASSYIRGKSGNTIYF.

The chain recombines TRBV19 with TRBJ1-2; no clear D. The CDR3 runs 14 residues. The V gene lost 0 bases and the J gene lost 0 bases, with 5 bases spanning the gap. Per the germline V gene, CDR1 is LNHDA and CDR2 is SQIVND (reference sequence). The CDR3 DNA reads TGTGCCAGTAGTATAGATCGAGCTAACTATGGCTACACCTTC. This sequence encodes CASSIDRANYGYTF. Based on the CDR3 plus reference TRBV19 and TRBJ1-2, the full variable domain is DGGITQSPKYLFRKEGQNVTLSCEQNLNHDAMYWYRQDPGQGLRLIYYSQIVNDFQKGDIAEGYSVSREKKESFPLTVTSAQKNPTAFYLCASSIDRANYGYTFGSGTRLTVV.

The V gene is TRBV4-2, the J gene TRBJ2-7; TRBD1 matches 11 bases. V lost 3 bases and J lost 3; bases outside the gene matches: 4. There are 15 residues in the CDR3. Germline V lookup: CDR1 LGHNA, CDR2 YNFKEQ. In DNA form, the CDR3 reads TGTGCCAGCAGCCAGGCCGGGACAGGGGGCTACGAGCAGTACTTC. It translates to CASSQAGTGGYEQYF.

This clone was seen only a few times. The genes are TRBV4-1 and TRBJ2-1; D perhaps matches TRBD2 (5 bases). Trimming took 1 base from V and 1 from J, leaving 8 bases between them. Germline loops: CDR1 MGHRA, CDR2 YSYEKL. The CDR3 is 15 amino acids. CDR3 bases: TGCGCCAGCAGCCAAGTTCGCGGGTCCTACAATGAGCAGTTCTTC. Translation gives CASSQVRGSYNEQFF.

The CDR3 loop reads CASSIGTSALSDTQYF. The CDR3 coding sequence is TGTGCCAGTAGTATAGGTACTAGCGCGTTATCAGATACGCAGTATTTT. The rearrangement uses TRBV19 and TRBJ2-3; 7 positions match TRBD2. This CDR3 region has 16 residues. Per the germline V gene, CDR1 is LNHDA and CDR2 is SQIVND (reference sequence). The V segment lost 1 base and the J segment 4 bases; nucleotides outside the gene matches: 8.

V and J are TRBV24-1 and TRBJ2-5; TRBD1 matches at 8 bases. CDR1 is KGHDR, CDR2 SFDVKD, per germline. J was trimmed by 2 bases and V by 9 bases; bases with no gene match: 1. CDR3 length: 12 amino acids. The CDR3 reads CATGQGQETQYF. The DNA for the CDR3 is TGTGCCACCGGACAGGGACAAGAGACCCAGTACTTC.

CDR3 coding DNA: TGTGCCAGCAGCTTAGCGGGGGGGCCGAGTGGAGGGGAGCTGTTTTTT. It translates to CASSLAGGPSGGELFF. This rearrangement joins TRBV7-6 to TRBJ2-2; TRBD2 is a possible D gene (7 bases). Trimming pared 0 bases from V and 8 bases from J, leaving 16 bases between. The CDR3 extends over 16 amino acids. The germline gives CDR1 SGHVS, CDR2 FNYEAQ.

This clone was counted ten times or more. The chain uses TRBV5-1 and TRBJ2-3; 8 bases are a match to TRBD2. Looked up from germline, CDR1 is SGHRS and CDR2 is YFSETQ. After removal of 6 bases from V and 2 bases from J, the junction contained 8 bases not matched to a gene. The CDR3 totals 15 residues. CDR3 sequence: CASTPGLGVTDTQYF. The CDR3 bases are TGCGCCAGCACTCCGGGACTAGGGGTCACAGATACGCAGTATTTT.

The V call is TRBV4-1, the J call TRBJ1-2; D is possibly TRBD1 (5 bases). The CDR3 contains 16 residues. V was pared by 0 bases and J by 5 bases, with 16 bases between. Germline CDR1 reads MGHRA; CDR2 reads YSYEKL. The CDR3 sequence: CASSQDWQGTLYGYTF. The DNA for the CDR3 is TGCGCCAGCAGCCAAGACTGGCAGGGCACCCTTTATGGCTACACCTTC.

CDR3 amino acids: CASSLGQGAGSYGYTF. Written as DNA, the CDR3 is TGTGCCAGCAGTCTAGGACAGGGGGCTGGAAGCTATGGCTACACCTTC. The chain uses TRBV27 and TRBJ1-2; 11 bases are a match to TRBD1. The CDR3 covers 16 residues. CDR1 is MNHEY and CDR2 is SMNVEV in the germline V gene (reference sequence). V gave up 5 bases and J gave up 4 bases; unmatched junction bases: 9.

The chain uses TRBV7-9 and TRBJ1-1, with 9 bases aligning to TRBD1. Per the germline V gene, CDR1 is SEHNR and CDR2 is FQNEAQ (reference sequence). The CDR3 sequence is 15 residues long. Unmatched junction bases numbered 11, after V lost 7 bases and J lost 5 bases. The CDR3 DNA follows: TGTGCCAGCATCACAACAGGGGGCGCGTTAACTGAAGCTTTCTTT. Its protein product is CASITTGGALTEAFF.

The rearrangement links TRBV7-9 to TRBJ1-4; TRBD1 might be the D (5 bases). The CDR3 runs to 15 residues. Trimming took 5 bases from V and 8 from J, leaving 18 bases between them. Per the germline V gene, CDR1 is SEHNR and CDR2 is FQNEAQ (reference sequence). CDR3 in DNA: TGTGCCAGCAGCAATCCCGGGACTGCAATAGAAAAACTGTTTTTT. This sequence encodes CASSNPGTAIEKLFF.

V and J are TRBV5-6 and TRBJ2-7; 8 positions agree with TRBD1. CDR1 and CDR2 (germline): SGHDT, YYEEEE. The CDR3 extends over 15 amino acids. After removal of 3 bases from V and 1 base from J, the junction contained 6 bases not matched to a gene. The CDR3 is CASSSGQGRSYEQYF. CDR3 DNA: TGTGCCAGCAGCTCCGGACAGGGCCGGTCCTACGAGCAGTACTTC. The whole variable domain, remainder taken from reference TRBV5-6 and TRBJ2-7, is DAGVTQSPTHLIKTRGQQVTLRCSPKSGHDTVSWYQQALGQGPQFIFQYYEEEERQRGNFPDRFSGHQFPNYSSELNVNALLLGDSALYLCASSSGQGRSYEQYFGPGTRLTVT.

The chain employs TRBV24-1 and TRBJ1-3; TRBD1 is a possible D gene (5 bases). CDR3 length: 18 residues. The V gene's germline CDR1 is KGHDR and CDR2 SFDVKD. Trimming stripped 3 bases from V and 2 bases from J, with 19 bases between. Here the CDR3 DNA reads TGTGCCACCAGTGATGAAGGGGAATCGTTGTTCCCTGGAAACACCATATATTTT. The encoded protein is CATSDEGESLFPGNTIYF.

The V gene is TRBV7-2, the J gene TRBJ2-5; TRBD1 agrees at 8 bases. Per the germline V gene, CDR1 is SGHTA and CDR2 is FQGNSA. The V and J ends lost 5 bases and 4 bases, in that order; junction bases with no gene match: 15. The CDR3 is made up of 17 amino acids. This chain's CDR3 is CASSPGKGQGFSETQYF. For the CDR3, the DNA is TGTGCCAGCAGCCCGGGTAAAGGACAGGGATTTTCAGAGACCCAGTACTTC.